The 30 T cell receptor beta chains in this list originate from one sample, sequenced in a study of blood T cell repertoires in COVID-19. Here immunoSEQ multiplex PCR was the method, and the copy in TCRdb shows in-frame clones only, minus some. The table lists approximately 98,000 clones, over 75% of them singletons, with 4% to 4.5% in the top ten. The source material was peripheral blood. The receptor set was obtained from a woman in her sixties or seventies with acute or convalescent COVID-19.

The CDR3 protein is CASSPRTGGTGELFF. In nucleotides, the CDR3 is TGTGCCAGCTCACCGCGTACAGGGGGCACCGGGGAGCTGTTTTTT. The V call is TRBV18, the J call TRBJ2-2, with 8 bases that match TRBD1. The trim removed 3 bases at V and 4 bases at J, leaving 4 bases unmatched. This CDR3 comprises 15 residues. CDR1 and CDR2 (germline): KGHSH, LQKENI.

The rearrangement joins TRBV14 to TRBJ1-5; perhaps TRBD1 as D (5 bases). The germline V and J ends were trimmed by 1 base and 7 bases, with 11 bases remaining between them. CDR3 length: 14 amino acids. Germline values: CDR1 SGHDN, CDR2 FVKESK. CDR3 nucleotide sequence: TGTGCCAGCAGCCAAGCTGGGGCTCGGCAGCCCCAGCATTTT. As protein: CASSQAGARQPQHF.

The chain combines TRBV14 with TRBJ2-2; 9 nucleotides agree with TRBD1. Germline values: CDR1 SGHDN, CDR2 FVKESK. The V and J ends lost 4 bases and 2 bases, in that order; junction bases with no gene match: 8. The CDR3 runs to 17 residues. CDR3 sequence: CASSPVQGAINTGELFF. The CDR3 nucleotides read TGTGCCAGCAGCCCTGTACAGGGGGCAATTAACACCGGGGAGCTGTTTTTT.

This clone has a single count. This sequence joins TRBV6-5 and TRBJ1-1; TRBD1 might be the D (5 bases). The germline V gene encodes CDR1 MNHEY and CDR2 SVGAGI. The CDR3 loop spans 16 amino acids. V was clipped by 2 bases and J by 1 base, with 14 bases between them. The CDR3 coding sequence is TGTGCCAGCAGTTACGTCTCTGGCAGGGAGAACACTGAAGCTTTCTTT. Protein: CASSYVSGRENTEAFF.

The rearrangement uses TRBV5-4 and TRBJ1-4; D remains ambiguous. Germline assignment: CDR1 SGHNT and CDR2 YYREEE (reference sequence). The CDR3 is made up of 15 amino acids. V gave up 0 bases and J gave up 0 bases, with 6 bases separating them. CDR3 sequence reads: CASSLASPTNEKLFF. CDR3 nucleotides: TGTGCCAGCAGCTTGGCCTCCCCAACTAATGAAAAACTGTTTTTT.

CDR3 DNA: TGTGCCACCAGCAGAGATCGTAGCGGGGGGGCGGGAGAGCAGTTCTTC. Translated, it gives CATSRDRSGGAGEQFF. The rearrangement links TRBV15 to TRBJ2-1, with 11 nucleotides matching TRBD2. There are 16 residues in the CDR3. Germline CDR1 LNHNV, CDR2 YYDKDF (reference sequence). With 0 bases clipped from V and 10 bases from J, the junction kept 8 bases outside the gene matches.

V and J are TRBV18 and TRBJ1-1, with 7 bases that match TRBD1. From germline, CDR1 is KGHSH and CDR2 LQKENI. The CDR3 spans 13 residues. V trimming: 4 bases; J trimming: 4 bases; junction bases outside the gene matches: 3. This chain's CDR3 is CASSHAGGTEAFF. The CDR3 DNA is TGTGCCAGCTCACATGCAGGGGGCACTGAAGCTTTCTTT.

The chain combines TRBV3-1 (or the pseudogene TRBV3-2) with TRBJ2-3; D remains unclear. CDR1 and CDR2 from the germline V gene are LGHDT and YNNKEL (reference sequence). The V and J ends lost 3 bases and 1 base respectively, with 14 bases between them. The CDR3 is 16 residues long. This chain's CDR3 is CASSHATGVGTDTQYF. For the CDR3, the DNA is TGTGCCAGCAGCCACGCGACGGGTGTAGGCACAGATACGCAGTATTTT.

The chain recombines TRBV28 with TRBJ1-1; D remains ambiguous. The CDR3 totals 15 residues. Deletions cut 5 bases from V and 5 bases from J, with 18 bases between. The germline CDR1 and CDR2 sequences are MDHEN and SYDVKM. The CDR3 DNA is TGTGCCAGCAGTCCGGCCCGAGGGATTAGGACTGAAGCTTTCTTT. This sequence encodes CASSPARGIRTEAFF.

J is TRBJ2-5 and V is TRBV27; perhaps TRBD2 as D (5 bases). Germline V gene data show CDR1 as MNHEY and CDR2 as SMNVEV (reference sequence). CDR3 length: 14 amino acids. Trimming took off 6 bases at V and 6 bases at J, with 17 bases between the two ends. This CDR3 reads CASRPTASGKTQYF. CDR3 in DNA: TGTGCCAGCAGACCCACAGCGTCCGGGAAGACCCAGTACTTC.

The rearrangement joins TRBV19 to TRBJ2-2; 10 nucleotides line up with TRBD1. Germline-derived CDR1 and CDR2 are LNHDA and SQIVND (reference sequence). The V segment lost 5 bases and the J segment 2 bases; nucleotides outside the gene matches: 5. There are 16 residues in the CDR3. CDR3 DNA: TGTGCCAGTAGTCTTGGACAGGGGGTTAACACCGGGGAGCTGTTTTTT. This sequence encodes CASSLGQGVNTGELFF. The full variable domain, its missing parts supplied by reference TRBV19 and TRBJ2-2, is DGGITQSPKYLFRKEGQNVTLSCEQNLNHDAMYWYRQDPGQGLRLIYYSQIVNDFQKGDIAEGYSVSREKKESFPLTVTSAQKNPTAFYLCASSLGQGVNTGELFFGEGSRLTVL.

This sequence joins TRBV5-1 and TRBJ2-1; 9 nucleotides align to TRBD2. The V and J ends lost 4 bases and 0 bases, in that order; junction bases with no gene match: 17. CDR1 SGHRS and CDR2 YFSETQ come from the germline V gene. The CDR3 is 20 residues long. As DNA, the CDR3 is TGCGCCAGCAGCCTGAGGACTAGCGCGACGACCGTAAGCTCCTACAATGAGCAGTTCTTC. This encodes CASSLRTSATTVSSYNEQFF.

The table lists this clone with a count of one. This chain uses TRBV28 with TRBJ1-3; a possible D gene is TRBD1 (6 bases). Germline CDR1 reads MDHEN; CDR2 reads SYDVKM. V shed 1 base and J shed 2 bases, with 12 bases lying between them. This CDR3 has 16 amino acids. The CDR3 DNA sequence: TGTGCCAGCAGTTTATTGGGGGCTCTAACTGGAAACACCATATATTTT. Translation: CASSLLGALTGNTIYF.

V is TRBV18 and J is TRBJ2-3; D is unclear. The germline CDR1 and CDR2 sequences are KGHSH and LQKENI. Trimming removed 1 base at V and 4 bases at J, with 6 bases between. The CDR3 extends over 13 amino acids. CDR3 bases: TGTGCCAGCTCACCACGAGAGGCAGATACGCAGTATTTT. This encodes CASSPREADTQYF.

This chain uses TRBV11-1 with TRBJ1-2, with 7 bases matching TRBD1. This CDR3 is 13 amino acids long. The V and J ends lost 5 bases and 4 bases, in that order; junction bases with no gene match: 4. Germline CDR1 and CDR2: SGHAT and FQDESV (reference sequence). CDR3 loop: CASSPGQVYGYTF. The CDR3 DNA reads TGTGCCAGCAGCCCCGGACAGGTCTATGGCTACACCTTC. The full variable domain, in which reference TRBV11-1 and TRBJ1-2 provide the parts outside the CDR3, is EAEVAQSPRYKITEKSQAVAFWCDPISGHATLYWYRQILGQGPELLVQFQDESVVDDSQLPKDRFSAERLKGVDSTLKIQPAELGDSAMYLCASSPGQVYGYTFGSGTRLTVV.

The J gene is TRBJ1-2, the V gene TRBV29-1; a weak D match, TRBD1 (5 bases). CDR1 is SQVTM, CDR2 ANQGSEA, per germline. This CDR3 has 17 amino acids. Trimming removed 7 bases from V and 3 bases from J, with 27 bases in between. The DNA for the CDR3 is TGCAGCGCCATACACCGGCGGAAGGGCGCGGGGGACTATGGCTACACCTTC. Its protein is CSAIHRRKGAGDYGYTF.

The chain combines TRBV19 with TRBJ2-2; D is possibly TRBD2 (5 bases). The CDR3 consists of 14 residues. The V end was cut by 0 bases, the J end by 4 bases, with 6 bases between. Germline loops: CDR1 LNHDA, CDR2 SQIVND (reference sequence). This CDR3 is CASSIDRGTGELFF. For the CDR3, the DNA is TGTGCCAGTAGTATAGATCGGGGCACCGGGGAGCTGTTTTTT.

This sequence joins TRBV5-1 and TRBJ2-1; TRBD1 matches 8 bases. Looked up from germline, CDR1 is SGHRS and CDR2 is YFSETQ. J was trimmed by 3 bases and V by 0 bases; bases with no gene match: 5. This CDR3 has 16 residues. The CDR3 here is CASSLVTGGFYNEQFF. Here the CDR3 DNA reads TGCGCCAGCAGCTTGGTTACAGGGGGTTTCTACAATGAGCAGTTCTTC.

This sequence joins TRBV19 and TRBJ2-1, with D possibly being TRBD2 (6 bases). The CDR3 is made up of 17 amino acids. V was pared by 2 bases and J by 0 bases, with 14 bases between. The V gene's germline CDR1 is LNHDA and CDR2 SQIVND (reference sequence). CDR3 DNA sequence: TGTGCCAGTAGTATACGAGGAGGGGTAAGCTCCTACAATGAGCAGTTCTTC. It translates to CASSIRGGVSSYNEQFF. Complete variable domain (other parts from reference TRBV19 and TRBJ2-1): DGGITQSPKYLFRKEGQNVTLSCEQNLNHDAMYWYRQDPGQGLRLIYYSQIVNDFQKGDIAEGYSVSREKKESFPLTVTSAQKNPTAFYLCASSIRGGVSSYNEQFFGPGTRLTVL.

The chain combines TRBV7-2 with TRBJ2-7, with 7 bases identical to TRBD2. V lost 8 bases, J lost 6 bases, and 10 bases stayed unmatched. Per the germline V gene, CDR1 is SGHTA and CDR2 is FQGNSA. The CDR3 runs to 13 residues. CDR3 sequence: CASSRGGRGEQYF. The CDR3 region has the DNA TGTGCCAGCTCACGGGGCGGGAGAGGCGAGCAGTACTTC.

In its sample, this clone was seen a few times. The V and J genes are TRBV6-2 or TRBV6-3 and TRBJ2-1; maybe TRBD2 (7 bases). There are 16 residues in the CDR3. V dropped 5 bases and J dropped 1 base, with 15 bases sitting between them. Germline V gene lookup returns CDR1 MNHEY and CDR2 SVGEGT. The DNA for the CDR3 is TGTGCCAGCAGTAGCCAGGGGAGGGCGTCCTACAATGAGCAGTTCTTC. Encoded protein: CASSSQGRASYNEQFF.

The chain carries TRBV3-1 (or the pseudogene TRBV3-2) and TRBJ2-1; 11 bases map to TRBD2. The CDR3 is 17 residues long. J gave up 10 bases and V 4 bases, and 15 bases lay outside the gene matches. Germline CDR1 is LGHDT and CDR2 is YNNKEL (reference sequence). The CDR3 DNA follows: TGTGCCAGCAGCCCCCGTAACCTAGCGGGAGGTCCGAGGGAGCAGTTCTTC. Translating gives CASSPRNLAGGPREQFF.

This rearrangement joins TRBV18 to TRBJ1-5, with 8 bases lining up with TRBD1. CDR3 size: 14 residues. Germline lookup yields CDR1 KGHSH and CDR2 LQKENI. With 5 bases clipped from V and 3 bases from J, the junction kept 3 bases outside the gene matches. CDR3 loop: CASSGQGANQPQHF. The CDR3 bases are TGTGCCAGCTCAGGGCAGGGGGCCAATCAGCCCCAGCATTTT.

There are a few counts of this clone. The genes are TRBV7-2 and TRBJ2-3; D is possibly TRBD1 (6 bases). Germline CDR1 reads SGHTA; CDR2 reads FQGNSA. V lost 4 bases and J 10 bases, leaving 12 bases between the germline ends. CDR3 length: 12 amino acids. The CDR3 DNA is TGTGCCAGCAGCTCACGAGCAGGGGCGCAGTATTTT. Translated, it gives CASSSRAGAQYF. Full variable domain (outside the CDR3, taken from reference TRBV7-2 and TRBJ2-3): GAGVSQSPSNKVTEKGKDVELRCDPISGHTALYWYRQSLGQGLEFLIYFQGNSAPDKSGLPSDRFSAERTGGSVSTLTIQRTQQEDSAVYLCASSSRAGAQYFGPGTRLTVL.

V gene TRBV28 combines with J gene TRBJ1-6; D gene uncertain. Trimming pared 2 bases from V and 10 bases from J, leaving 9 bases between. The CDR3 runs 13 residues. Per the germline V gene, CDR1 is MDHEN and CDR2 is SYDVKM. CDR3 DNA sequence: TGTGCCAGCAGTTTAGGGTGGAGGTCACCCCTCCACTTT. This gives the protein CASSLGWRSPLHF.

This sequence joins TRBV18 and TRBJ1-2; 7 bases align to TRBD1. The CDR3 loop spans 15 amino acids. Trimming removed 5 bases from V and 0 bases from J; junction bases left unmatched: 6. Germline assignment: CDR1 KGHSH and CDR2 LQKENI. CDR3 sequence reads: CASSEADRSNYGYTF. CDR3 DNA sequence: TGTGCCAGCTCAGAGGCGGACAGGTCTAACTATGGCTACACCTTC.

This chain links TRBV28 with TRBJ1-2; 8 positions agree with TRBD1. The V segment lost 2 bases and the J segment 5 bases; nucleotides outside the gene matches: 13. There are 17 residues in the CDR3. CDR1 MDHEN and CDR2 SYDVKM come from the germline V gene. The DNA of the CDR3 is TGTGCCAGCAGTTTACTCCGGGTACAGGGGGGAGGTTATGGCTACACCTTC. Translating it yields CASSLLRVQGGGYGYTF.

The gene calls are TRBV5-1 and TRBJ2-7; the D gene is possibly TRBD1 (5 bases). The germline V gene encodes CDR1 SGHRS and CDR2 YFSETQ. Trimming removed 4 bases from V and 3 bases from J, with 11 bases in between. This CDR3 has 13 residues. The CDR3 bases are TGCGCCAGCAGCCCAGGGCCTGTCTACGAGCAGTACTTC. This gives the protein CASSPGPVYEQYF.

The chain uses TRBV7-2 and TRBJ2-3; the D gene is possibly TRBD2 (7 bases). The CDR3 contains 14 residues. Germline lookup yields CDR1 SGHTA and CDR2 FQGNSA. Between the trimmed V and J ends, which lost 2 bases and 6 bases, there was a span of 12 bases. This CDR3 reads CASSLRGGQDTQYF. CDR3 nucleotides: TGTGCCAGCAGCTTAAGGGGGGGCCAGGATACGCAGTATTTT.

This chain joins TRBV5-1 and TRBJ1-2, with TRBD1 identical over 7 bases. The germline gives CDR1 SGHRS, CDR2 YFSETQ. The CDR3 consists of 15 residues. The V segment lost 4 bases and the J segment 4 bases; nucleotides outside the gene matches: 10. This CDR3 is CASSASPGQIYGYTF. The CDR3 nucleotides are TGCGCCAGCAGCGCCTCCCCGGGACAGATCTATGGCTACACCTTC.